Shown below are 10 T cell receptor beta chains from a single sample sequenced in a study of cytotoxic CD8 clonotypes in ibrutinib-treated CLL. Some clones are missing from TCRdb's copy, which holds only in-frame ones; the method was immunoSEQ multiplex PCR. The sample shows 50,000 to 60,000 clones, around 78% of them seen only once. Source: PBMCs, taken after 24 months of ibrutinib treatment. These receptors originate from a human donor with chronic lymphocytic leukemia.

This rearrangement joins TRBV30 to TRBJ2-1, with 12 bases fitting TRBD2. The CDR3 is 15 amino acids. With 0 bases clipped from V and 7 bases from J, the junction kept 4 bases outside the gene matches. Germline CDR1 GTSNPN, CDR2 SVGIG (reference sequence). The CDR3 coding sequence is TGTGCCTGGAGTGTCGGACTAGCGGGAACAAATGAGCAGTTCTTC. This codes for CAWSVGLAGTNEQFF.

This chain connects TRBV10-3 to TRBJ1-6; 7 positions agree with TRBD1. The CDR3 contains 17 residues. Trimming cost V 0 bases and J 8 bases; bases outside gene matches: 10. CDR1 is ENHRY and CDR2 is SYGVKD in the germline V gene. CDR3 bases: TGTGCCATCAGTGAGTCCGCAGGGAACCAGGGGGATTCACCCCTCCACTTT. Amino acids: CAISESAGNQGDSPLHF.

The chain is built from TRBV30 and TRBJ1-5; D is unresolved. V lost 3 bases to trimming and J lost 0 bases, with 12 bases between them. The V gene's germline CDR1 is GTSNPN and CDR2 SVGIG (reference sequence). This CDR3 is built from 15 residues. CDR3 sequence reads: CAWSLDVNSNQPQHF. Written as DNA, the CDR3 is TGTGCCTGGAGCTTGGACGTAAATAGCAATCAGCCCCAGCATTTT.

This chain uses TRBV6-6 with TRBJ2-1; tentatively, D is TRBD1 or TRBD2 (5 bases each). The CDR3 runs to 15 residues. CDR1 is MNHNY and CDR2 is SVGAGI in the germline V gene (reference sequence). Trimming left V 1 base short and J 5 bases short, with 12 bases between. The CDR3 nucleotides read TGTGCCAGCAGTTACTACTCCGGGACCAACAATGAGCAGTTCTTC. Translating gives CASSYYSGTNNEQFF.

This clone has a single count. This chain joins TRBV7-2 and TRBJ2-1; 8 nucleotides line up with TRBD2. Unmatched junction bases numbered 14, after V lost 2 bases and J lost 5 bases. The CDR3 extends over 18 amino acids. CDR1 is SGHTA, CDR2 FQGNSA, per germline. CDR3 nucleotide sequence: TGTGCCAGCAGCTTATTTCCCAGCGGGAGTAATTGGGACAATGAGCAGTTCTTC. Translated: CASSLFPSGSNWDNEQFF.

This chain uses TRBV5-4 with TRBJ2-3; 9 bases are a match to TRBD2. This CDR3 is 17 amino acids long. CDR1 is SGHNT, CDR2 YYREEE, per germline (reference sequence). Trimming at V came to 0 bases and at J to 4 bases, leaving 9 bases not matched to a gene. The CDR3, as DNA: TGTGCCAGCAGCTTGGGCGGGGCGGGAGGGCCTGCAGATACGCAGTATTTT. As protein: CASSLGGAGGPADTQYF.

Only a few counts were recorded for this clone. The rearrangement uses TRBV6-5 and TRBJ2-3; D gene unclear. This CDR3 contains 14 residues. V lost 7 bases and J lost 1, with 12 bases in between. Per germline, CDR1 MNHEY and CDR2 SVGAGI. For the CDR3, the DNA is TGTGCCAGCACAGGCGTAAGCGGCACAGATACGCAGTATTTT. The encoded protein is CASTGVSGTDTQYF.

The chain uses TRBV6-5 and TRBJ2-1; a weak D match, TRBD1 (6 bases). The V gene lost 7 bases and the J gene lost 3 bases, with 10 bases spanning the gap. This CDR3 is 13 amino acids long. In germline, CDR1 is MNHEY, CDR2 SVGAGI. The CDR3 DNA reads TGTGCCAGCACGCAGGGGTACTACAATGAGCAGTTCTTC. It yields the protein CASTQGYYNEQFF.

The chain joins TRBV14 to TRBJ2-2, with a tentative D call TRBD2 (5 bases). Germline-derived CDR1 and CDR2 are SGHDN and FVKESK. V was shortened by 4 bases and J by 5 bases, with 11 bases between the two germline ends. The CDR3 spans 14 residues. The CDR3 is CASSPRSGTGELFF. CDR3 nucleotides: TGTGCCAGCAGCCCGAGGTCGGGAACCGGGGAGCTGTTTTTT.

This rearrangement joins TRBV19 to TRBJ2-6; D unclear. Germline V gene sequence: CDR1 LNHDA, CDR2 SQIVND (reference sequence). The V and J ends lost 10 bases and 4 bases respectively, with 17 bases between them. This CDR3 has 15 residues. In DNA, the CDR3 is TGTGCCACCCTACCCTTTCCCGGAGGGGCCAACGTCCTGACTTTC. Translating it yields CATLPFPGGANVLTF.